These T cell receptor beta chains were read from a single sample in a study of cytomegalovirus exposure and HLA in healthy donors. The table came from immunoSEQ multiplex PCR; TCRdb's copy has only in-frame clones and leaves some out. The repertoire holds 96,000 or so clones, with 60% to 75% as singletons. The specimen sequenced was PBMCs. The source of these receptors is a woman between 70 and 85 years old in good health and CMV-seropositive. Both conserved end residues are part of each CDR3.

j_gene: TRBJ2-1; v_gene: TRBV7-6; CDR3aa: CASSLGVGGGLNEQFF
j_gene: TRBJ2-5; v_gene: TRBV5-1; CDR3aa: CASSLAGVRETQYF
j_gene: TRBJ2-5; v_gene: TRBV6-1; CDR3aa: CASRRQGGETQYF
j_gene: TRBJ2-2; v_gene: TRBV5-1; CDR3aa: CASSLAPIPLNTGELFF
j_gene: TRBJ2-5; v_gene: TRBV18; CDR3aa: CASSRERETQYF
j_gene: TRBJ2-5; v_gene: TRBV11-2; CDR3aa: CASSVGTGVAETQYF
j_gene: TRBJ1-5; v_gene: TRBV28; CDR3aa: CASRKRNFDRGQQPQHF
j_gene: TRBJ2-4; v_gene: TRBV20-1; CDR3aa: CSAETSQQYF
j_gene: TRBJ2-3; v_gene: TRBV5-1; CDR3aa: CASSLGDRGPLSTDTQYF
j_gene: TRBJ2-7; v_gene: TRBV10-3; CDR3aa: CAIKQGAGVSEQYF
j_gene: TRBJ2-2; v_gene: TRBV18; CDR3aa: CASSPNVAGVGTGELFF
j_gene: TRBJ1-5; v_gene: TRBV6-5; CDR3aa: CASSLGQFNQPQHF
j_gene: TRBJ2-1; v_gene: TRBV19; CDR3aa: CASSILALGQGVEEQFF
j_gene: TRBJ2-3; v_gene: TRBV6-1; CDR3aa: CASSEEAGFSTDTQYF
j_gene: TRBJ2-7; v_gene: TRBV7-3; CDR3aa: CASSSSGSSYEQYF